The 20 T cell receptor beta chains below all came from one sample that was sequenced in a study of CD8+ T cells in alopecia areata. Investigators isolated RNA and reverse transcribed it into cDNA to act as the sequencing template. Assay: immunoSEQ multiplex PCR; the TCRdb copy retains only in-frame clones and omits some. The table lists about 150,000 clones, around 55% of them singletons, with around 5% in the top ten. Sequences were obtained from CD4+ T cells sorted from blood. Receptor source: a human donor in good health.

V gene TRBV30 combines with J gene TRBJ2-7, with D unresolved. The V end was cut by 0 bases, the J end by 2 bases, with 14 bases between. The germline gives CDR1 GTSNPN, CDR2 SVGIG (reference sequence). The CDR3 contains 15 residues. The CDR3 spells CAWSVPKATPYEQYF. The CDR3 DNA sequence: TGTGCCTGGAGTGTACCGAAGGCGACCCCCTACGAGCAGTACTTC.

V is TRBV10-3 and J is TRBJ2-7; D is unclear. Germline CDR1 ENHRY, CDR2 SYGVKD. The V and J ends lost 5 bases and 7 bases respectively, with 9 bases between them. The CDR3 runs 11 residues. The CDR3 loop is CAISSMWEQYF. CDR3 in DNA: TGTGCCATCAGTTCAATGTGGGAGCAGTACTTC.

There are a few counts of this clone. This chain uses TRBV2 with TRBJ2-7; D is uncertain. The CDR3 consists of 14 residues. Germline CDR1 SNHLY, CDR2 FYNNEI. V was trimmed by 6 bases and J by 6 bases, leaving 18 bases between them. CDR3 sequence (DNA): TGTGCCAGCAGACTCGTGAATTCCTTGTCCGAGCAGTACTTC. The encoded protein is CASRLVNSLSEQYF.

With respect to this clone: Other nucleotide sequences from this sample produce the same CDR3. The J gene is TRBJ2-1, the V gene TRBV29-1; possible D gene TRBD2, 5 bases. Germline V gene sequence: CDR1 SQVTM, CDR2 ANQGSEA. The CDR3 has 10 amino acids. V was trimmed by 4 bases and J by 7 bases, leaving 5 bases between them. This CDR3 reads CSVGGNEQFF. CDR3 coding DNA: TGCAGCGTTGGCGGGAATGAGCAGTTCTTC.

The J gene is TRBJ2-1, the V gene TRBV29-1; D is unresolved. The CDR3 covers 11 residues. Per germline, CDR1 SQVTM and CDR2 ANQGSEA. V dropped 7 bases and J dropped 7 bases, with 11 bases sitting between them. The CDR3 sequence is CSDRVRNEQFF. The CDR3 DNA reads TGCAGCGACCGAGTTCGGAATGAGCAGTTCTTC.

The rearrangement uses TRBV5-6 and TRBJ2-3; unclear D gene. The CDR3 has 14 amino acids. Germline CDR1 and CDR2: SGHDT and YYEEEE. The V end was cut by 0 bases, the J end by 7 bases, with 12 bases between. The DNA of the CDR3 is TGTGCCAGCAGCTTGGAAGGCAGGCCTTATACGCAGTATTTT. Its protein product is CASSLEGRPYTQYF. Complete variable domain (other parts from reference TRBV5-6 and TRBJ2-3): DAGVTQSPTHLIKTRGQQVTLRCSPKSGHDTVSWYQQALGQGPQFIFQYYEEEERQRGNFPDRFSGHQFPNYSSELNVNALLLGDSALYLCASSLEGRPYTQYFGPGTRLTVL.

The gene calls are TRBV30 and TRBJ2-5; the D is unclear. Trimming pared 3 bases from V and 4 bases from J, leaving 12 bases between. This CDR3 region has 13 residues. CDR1 and CDR2 (germline): GTSNPN, SVGIG (reference sequence). CDR3 sequence reads: CAWRRYMGETQYF. CDR3 sequence (DNA): TGTGCCTGGAGGAGGTACATGGGAGAGACCCAGTACTTC.

The V and J genes are TRBV5-1 and TRBJ2-7, with 10 bases matching TRBD2. Germline values: CDR1 SGHRS, CDR2 YFSETQ. J was trimmed by 5 bases and V by 0 bases; bases with no gene match: 2. This CDR3 has 14 amino acids. The CDR3 DNA is TGCGCCAGCAGCTTGGGGCTAGCGGGAGACGAGCAGTACTTC. It is translated as CASSLGLAGDEQYF.

This chain uses TRBV5-1 with TRBJ2-1; 9 bases are a match to TRBD2. Per germline, CDR1 SGHRS and CDR2 YFSETQ. V lost 4 bases and J lost 15; bases outside the gene matches: 17. There are 15 residues in the CDR3. The CDR3 nucleotides are TGCGCCAGCAGCGACGGCTCCGGGGTACTAGCGGGTCTGTTCTTC. This encodes CASSDGSGVLAGLFF.

V gene TRBV4-2 combines with J gene TRBJ2-5; a possible D gene is TRBD1 (5 bases). Trimming removed 1 base at V and 2 bases at J, with 8 bases between. CDR1 and CDR2 from the germline V gene are LGHNA and YNFKEQ. The CDR3 sequence is 14 residues long. CDR3 protein: CASSQGGAQETQYF. CDR3 in DNA: TGTGCCAGCAGCCAAGGGGGCGCGCAAGAGACCCAGTACTTC.

This clone has more than one count but fewer than ten. The chain employs TRBV29-1 and TRBJ2-5; D gene unclear. The CDR3 runs 16 residues. Germline V gene lookup returns CDR1 SQVTM and CDR2 ANQGSEA. V gave up 3 bases and J gave up 5 bases, with 22 bases separating them. As DNA, the CDR3 is TGCAGCGTTGAGATCGCAGTCGGGCCCTCCGGGGAGACCCAGTACTTC. Its protein is CSVEIAVGPSGETQYF.

The chain joins TRBV10-3 to TRBJ2-2; 9 bases line up with TRBD1. Germline V gives CDR1 ENHRY, CDR2 SYGVKD. The CDR3 is 15 amino acids. V shed 5 bases and J 4 bases; nucleotides not matched to a gene: 5. The CDR3: CAISSGTGSTGELFF. DNA of the CDR3: TGTGCCATCAGTTCCGGGACAGGGTCCACCGGGGAGCTGTTTTTT.

This clone occurred many times. The J gene is TRBJ1-5, the V gene TRBV19; D is ambiguous. V lost 6 bases to trimming and J lost 2 bases, with 5 bases between them. Germline CDR1 LNHDA, CDR2 SQIVND (reference sequence). The CDR3 length is 12 residues. The CDR3 DNA reads TGTGCCAGTAGCGTCGGCAATCAGCCCCAGCATTTT. The encoded protein is CASSVGNQPQHF.

This clone was detected a few times. The chain uses TRBV29-1 and TRBJ2-5; D remains unclear. Germline V gives CDR1 SQVTM, CDR2 ANQGSEA. V was trimmed by 4 bases and J by 1 base, leaving 13 bases between them. This CDR3 is 14 amino acids long. CDR3 sequence reads: CSVVGVGGQETQYF. The CDR3, as DNA: TGCAGCGTTGTTGGGGTGGGCGGCCAAGAGACCCAGTACTTC.

This sequence joins TRBV5-1 and TRBJ2-3; a weak D match, TRBD1 (6 bases). The germline CDR1 and CDR2 sequences are SGHRS and YFSETQ. V lost 4 bases, J lost 4 bases, and 10 bases lay in between. The CDR3 has 13 amino acids. CDR3 coding DNA: TGCGCCAGCAGCGGAACAGGGTCAGATACGCAGTATTTT. As protein: CASSGTGSDTQYF.

The chain has TRBV5-4 and TRBJ2-3; TRBD1 matches at 9 bases. V shed 7 bases and J 1 base; nucleotides not matched to a gene: 10. Germline V gene sequence: CDR1 SGHNT, CDR2 YYREEE (reference sequence). CDR3 size: 16 residues. The DNA for the CDR3 is TGTGCCAGCGGTCTATCACAGGGGGCAGGCACAGATACGCAGTATTTT. This gives the protein CASGLSQGAGTDTQYF.

The chain carries TRBV5-1 and TRBJ1-2, with unresolved D. Trimming shortened V by 5 bases and J by 4 bases, and 12 bases separated the two germline ends. Germline V gene sequence: CDR1 SGHRS, CDR2 YFSETQ. The CDR3 sequence is 13 residues long. CDR3 coding DNA: TGCGCCAGCAGTTTTGGCACATCCTATGGCTACACCTTC. This sequence encodes CASSFGTSYGYTF.

This clone was seen only once. V and J are TRBV11-2 and TRBJ2-5; 7 bases align to TRBD1. After removal of 6 bases from V and 4 bases from J, the junction contained 11 bases not matched to a gene. CDR3 length equals 15 residues. Per germline, CDR1 SGHAT and CDR2 FQNNGV. The CDR3 DNA reads as TGTGCCAGCAGTATTAACAGGGGTCCCGGAGAGACCCAGTACTTC. Translation gives CASSINRGPGETQYF.

The chain combines TRBV7-3 with TRBJ2-5, with 7 bases lining up with TRBD1. CDR1 is SGHTA, CDR2 FQGTGA, per germline. This CDR3 comprises 14 residues. V shed 5 bases, J shed 2 bases, and the junction held 5 bases outside the gene matches. Here the CDR3 reads CASSPQGEQETQYF. CDR3 nucleotide sequence: TGTGCCAGCAGCCCCCAGGGGGAACAAGAGACCCAGTACTTC.

The chain is built from TRBV4-1 and TRBJ2-5; no firm D call. CDR3 size: 13 residues. Deletions cut 0 bases from V and 7 bases from J, with 9 bases between. Germline CDR1 and CDR2: MGHRA and YSYEKL. The CDR3 DNA reads as TGCGCCAGCAGCCAAGATGCCTTCGCGACCCAGTACTTC. The encoded protein is CASSQDAFATQYF.